One and the same sample provided the 22 T cell receptor beta chains below, sequenced in a study of CD8 T cells in ankylosing spondylitis. TCRdb ran MiXCR on the 5' RACE reads and lists one entry per CDR3 protein. The repertoire includes about 24,000 distinct CDR3 sequences, less than 20% of them detected once, and 25% to 30% sits in the top ten. Sequencing was carried out using blood. These receptors originate from a male donor with ankylosing spondylitis or in good health (not recorded which).

This clonotype was counted many times. The V call is TRBV5-1, the J call TRBJ2-7; the match to TRBD2 covers 8 bases. With V trimmed by 6 bases and J by 1 base, 6 bases remained unmatched. Germline V gene data show CDR1 as SGHRS and CDR2 as YFSETQ. The CDR3 covers 14 residues. DNA of the CDR3: TGCGCCAGCAACGAAGCGGGGGCTTCCTACGAGCAGTACTTC. Translated, it gives CASNEAGASYEQYF.

The rearrangement links TRBV20-1 to TRBJ2-4; D is undetermined. The CDR3 loop spans 14 amino acids. Trimming took off 6 bases at V and 0 bases at J, with 12 bases between the two ends. Germline CDR1 reads DFQATT; CDR2 reads SNEGSKA (reference sequence). CDR3 in DNA: TGCAGTGCCCCCCGCGGTTTAGCCAAAAACATTCAGTACTTC. Translation gives CSAPRGLAKNIQYF.

This clonotype has a single count. The CDR3 DNA reads as TGCAGCGTTTACGCACCCAACACCGGGGAGCTGTTTTTT. It is translated as CSVYAPNTGELFF. The chain employs TRBV29-1 and TRBJ2-2; D unresolved. The germline V gene encodes CDR1 SQVTM and CDR2 ANQGSEA. The CDR3 runs to 13 residues. V lost 5 bases and J 2 bases, leaving 9 bases between the germline ends.

The chain is built from TRBV9 and TRBJ2-4, with 8 positions matching TRBD1. Germline V gives CDR1 SGDLS, CDR2 YYNGEE. Unmatched junction bases numbered 5, after V lost 3 bases and J lost 0 bases. The CDR3 has 16 amino acids. As DNA, the CDR3 is TGTGCCAGCAGCGAGGAGGGGACAGGAGCCAAAAACATTCAGTACTTC. Protein sequence: CASSEEGTGAKNIQYF.

CDR3 sequence: CASSYRVPRSTGELFF. Here the CDR3 DNA reads TGTGCCAGCAGTTACAGGGTCCCAAGATCCACCGGGGAGCTGTTTTTT. The rearrangement links TRBV6-5 to TRBJ2-2; D is unclear. This CDR3 spans 16 amino acids. V was clipped by 2 bases and J by 4 bases, with 14 bases between them. The germline CDR1 and CDR2 sequences are MNHEY and SVGAGI.

The rearrangement uses TRBV11-2 and TRBJ2-5; no clear D gene. V was cut by 1 base and J by 3 bases, with 3 bases left in between. The germline V gene encodes CDR1 SGHAT and CDR2 FQNNGV. This CDR3 comprises 12 residues. The CDR3 DNA sequence: TGTGCCAGCAGCTTAGGAAAAGAGACCCAGTACTTC. Translation gives CASSLGKETQYF. Based on the CDR3 plus reference TRBV11-2 and TRBJ2-5, the full variable domain is EAGVAQSPRYKIIEKRQSVAFWCNPISGHATLYWYQQILGQGPKLLIQFQNNGVVDDSQLPKDRFSAERLKGVDSTLKIQPAKLEDSAVYLCASSLGKETQYFGPGTRLLVL.

Only a few counts were recorded for this clonotype. The chain links TRBV5-5 to TRBJ2-2, with TRBD1 matching 10 bases. Germline loops: CDR1 SGHKS, CDR2 YYEKEE (reference sequence). With V trimmed by 4 bases and J by 4 bases, 7 bases remained unmatched. The CDR3 length is 16 residues. The CDR3 here is CASSRAGTGATGELFF. CDR3 nucleotides: TGTGCCAGCAGCCGCGCCGGGACAGGGGCCACCGGGGAGCTGTTTTTT.

This clonotype appeared a few times. This sequence joins TRBV4-3 and TRBJ1-1; maybe TRBD1 (6 bases). CDR1 LGHNA and CDR2 YSLEER come from the germline V gene. This CDR3 is 14 amino acids long. The V end lost 1 base, the J end lost 7 bases, and 13 bases lay between the germline ends. The CDR3 DNA follows: TGCGCCAGCAGCCAAGTAAGAGGACAGAATGAAGCTTTCTTT. This translates into CASSQVRGQNEAFF.

This clonotype was picked up a small number of times. The chain recombines TRBV5-1 with TRBJ2-1; the match to TRBD2 covers 8 bases. The trim removed 5 bases at V and 7 bases at J, leaving 14 bases unmatched. Per the germline V gene, CDR1 is SGHRS and CDR2 is YFSETQ. This CDR3 spans 16 amino acids. In DNA, the CDR3 is TGCGCCAGCAGTCTGATTAGGCGGGGGGACCCGAATGAGCAGTTCTTC. It codes for CASSLIRRGDPNEQFF.

The table lists this clonotype with a few counts. V and J are TRBV20-1 and TRBJ2-1; D is unclear. The CDR3 spans 10 residues. V gave up 4 bases and J gave up 7 bases, with 5 bases separating them. CDR1 and CDR2 (germline): DFQATT, SNEGSKA (reference sequence). The CDR3 DNA sequence: TGCAGTGCTACAAGTAATGAGCAGTTCTTC. Protein sequence: CSATSNEQFF.

This clonotype was detected many times. V gene TRBV4-3 combines with J gene TRBJ1-5, with D perhaps matching TRBD1 (5 bases). Germline V gene data show CDR1 as LGHNA and CDR2 as YSLEER. The CDR3 loop spans 15 amino acids. The V end lost 5 bases, the J end lost 0 bases, and 11 bases lay between the germline ends. The CDR3 coding sequence is TGCGCCAGCAGCGAATGGCAGGGTAGCAATCAGCCCCAGCATTTT. As protein: CASSEWQGSNQPQHF.

This clonotype was seen only a few times. The gene calls are TRBV7-9 and TRBJ2-2, with a weak D call TRBD2 (5 bases). CDR3 length: 15 amino acids. Trimming took off 3 bases at V and 0 bases at J, with 8 bases between the two ends. CDR1 is SEHNR and CDR2 is FQNEAQ in the germline V gene (reference sequence). CDR3 amino acids: CASSFRGPNTGELFF. The CDR3 bases are TGTGCCAGCAGCTTTCGGGGTCCGAACACCGGGGAGCTGTTTTTT.

In this sample, this clonotype turned up many times. J is TRBJ2-7 and V is TRBV29-1; D gene uncertain. The V and J ends lost 4 bases and 0 bases respectively, with 10 bases between them. The CDR3 has 13 residues. Looked up from germline, CDR1 is SQVTM and CDR2 is ANQGSEA. The CDR3 sequence: CSVGGSRSYEQYF. CDR3 sequence (DNA): TGCAGCGTTGGTGGCAGTCGCTCCTACGAGCAGTACTTC.

This clonotype was seen ten or more times. The V and J genes are TRBV5-1 and TRBJ2-1; possible D gene TRBD1, 6 bases. Germline V CDR1 and CDR2: SGHRS, YFSETQ. The CDR3 sequence is 16 residues long. Trimming took off 0 bases at V and 0 bases at J, with 10 bases between the two ends. The DNA for the CDR3 is TGCGCCAGCAGCTTGGGAACAGGGCGCTCCTACAATGAGCAGTTCTTC. This encodes CASSLGTGRSYNEQFF.

This clonotype has ten or more counts. The V call is TRBV5-5, the J call TRBJ1-6; 10 positions agree with TRBD1. The J segment lost 9 bases and the V segment lost 4 bases, leaving 7 bases of the junction unmatched. This CDR3 comprises 15 residues. The germline V gene has CDR1 SGHKS and CDR2 YYEKEE (reference sequence). CDR3 region: CASSGGQGVASPLHF. DNA of the CDR3: TGTGCCAGCAGCGGAGGACAGGGGGTAGCTTCACCCCTCCACTTT.

A few counts support this clonotype. The chain employs TRBV10-3 and TRBJ2-2; TRBD1 aligns across 12 bases. The CDR3 loop spans 16 amino acids. V was pared by 10 bases and J by 3 bases, with 9 bases of the junction left unmatched. Germline CDR1 reads ENHRY; CDR2 reads SYGVKD. The CDR3 sequence: CASRDRGRLDTGELFF. The CDR3 DNA follows: TGTGCCAGCCGGGACAGGGGGCGTCTGGACACCGGGGAGCTGTTTTTT.

The chain employs TRBV29-1 and TRBJ2-2; D is unclear. Deletions cut 3 bases from V and 4 bases from J, with 6 bases between. CDR1 SQVTM and CDR2 ANQGSEA come from the germline V gene. The CDR3 contains 12 residues. In DNA form, the CDR3 reads TGCAGCGTTGATTGGGGCACCGGGGAGCTGTTTTTT. Amino acid sequence: CSVDWGTGELFF.

This clonotype was counted at least ten times. This chain joins TRBV29-1 and TRBJ2-7; 10 bases are a match to TRBD1. The CDR3 consists of 14 residues. Per germline, CDR1 SQVTM and CDR2 ANQGSEA. With 4 bases clipped from V and 2 bases from J, the junction kept 5 bases outside the gene matches. DNA of the CDR3: TGCAGCGTTGGAGGAGGGACAGGGGCCTACGAGCAGTACTTC. Its protein is CSVGGGTGAYEQYF.

A few counts support this clonotype. The rearrangement uses TRBV6-2 or TRBV6-3 and TRBJ2-7, with 11 bases lining up with TRBD1. The CDR3 runs 16 residues. J was trimmed by 5 bases and V by 6 bases; bases with no gene match: 12. The germline V gene has CDR1 MNHEY and CDR2 SVGEGT. This CDR3 is CASSFRDRGTANEQYF. The CDR3, as DNA: TGTGCCAGCAGCTTCCGGGACAGGGGGACGGCTAACGAGCAGTACTTC.

This chain uses TRBV6-1 with TRBJ1-5, with 10 bases fitting TRBD1. V gave up 7 bases and J gave up 3 bases; unmatched junction bases: 6. The CDR3 loop spans 15 amino acids. From germline, CDR1 is MNHNS and CDR2 SASEGT. CDR3 protein: CASTWDRGYNQPQHF. The CDR3 bases are TGTGCCAGCACCTGGGACAGGGGTTACAATCAGCCCCAGCATTTT.

The table lists this clonotype with many counts. The V and J genes are TRBV12-3 or TRBV12-4 and TRBJ2-2; D unresolved. Trimming removed 5 bases at V and 8 bases at J, with 12 bases between. There are 13 residues in the CDR3. DNA of the CDR3: TGTGCCAGCAGTCCCGACACCTGGGGGGAGCTGTTTTTT. Protein sequence: CASSPDTWGELFF.

To note about this clonotype: This may arise from a read error, as a much more abundant clone is one base away. J is TRBJ2-4 and V is TRBV7-8; D is perhaps TRBD1 (6 bases). The V end was cut by 7 bases, the J end by 12 bases, with 19 bases between. The CDR3 consists of 13 residues. The germline gives CDR1 SGHVS, CDR2 FQNEAQ. The DNA for the CDR3 is TGTGCCAGCAACACTTCGAGACAGGCATATCAGTACTTC. Its protein product is CASNTSRQAYQYF.